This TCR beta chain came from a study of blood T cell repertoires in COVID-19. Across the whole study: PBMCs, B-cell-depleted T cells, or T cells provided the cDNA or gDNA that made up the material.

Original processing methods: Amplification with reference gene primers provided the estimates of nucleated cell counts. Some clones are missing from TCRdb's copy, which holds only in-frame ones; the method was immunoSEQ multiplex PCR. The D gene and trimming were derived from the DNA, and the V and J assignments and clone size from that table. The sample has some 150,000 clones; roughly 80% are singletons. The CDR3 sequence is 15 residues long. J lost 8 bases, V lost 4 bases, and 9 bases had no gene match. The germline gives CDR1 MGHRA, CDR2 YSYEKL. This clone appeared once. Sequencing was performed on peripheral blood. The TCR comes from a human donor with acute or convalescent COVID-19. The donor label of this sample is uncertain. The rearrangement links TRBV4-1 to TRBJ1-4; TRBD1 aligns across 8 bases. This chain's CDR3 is CASSLVDRGGEKLFF. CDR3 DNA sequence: TGCGCCAGCAGCCTCGTAGACAGGGGTGGCGAAAAACTGTTTTTT.